This T cell receptor (beta chain) is from a study of OX40 agonist ivuxolimab in advanced cancers. Between the trimmed V and J ends, which lost 2 bases and 7 bases, there was a span of 15 bases. The CDR3 is made up of 14 amino acids. Germline V gene lookup returns CDR1 SGHDT and CDR2 YYEEEE. Some clones are missing from TCRdb's copy, which holds only in-frame ones; the method was immunoSEQ multiplex PCR. The table records 97,000 or so clones, around 90% of them present only once. The sequencing here drew on CD4+ or CD8+ T cells sorted from blood, taken in a trial of the OX40 agonist ivuxolimab. V and J are TRBV5-6 and TRBJ1-2; tentative D call: TRBD1 (5 bases). The receptor comes from an adult with an advanced solid tumor such as melanoma, head and neck, liver or kidney cancer. Here the CDR3 DNA reads TGTGCCAGCAGCTTTAATCCGGGGCTGTCTGGCTACACCTTC. Protein sequence: CASSFNPGLSGYTF.